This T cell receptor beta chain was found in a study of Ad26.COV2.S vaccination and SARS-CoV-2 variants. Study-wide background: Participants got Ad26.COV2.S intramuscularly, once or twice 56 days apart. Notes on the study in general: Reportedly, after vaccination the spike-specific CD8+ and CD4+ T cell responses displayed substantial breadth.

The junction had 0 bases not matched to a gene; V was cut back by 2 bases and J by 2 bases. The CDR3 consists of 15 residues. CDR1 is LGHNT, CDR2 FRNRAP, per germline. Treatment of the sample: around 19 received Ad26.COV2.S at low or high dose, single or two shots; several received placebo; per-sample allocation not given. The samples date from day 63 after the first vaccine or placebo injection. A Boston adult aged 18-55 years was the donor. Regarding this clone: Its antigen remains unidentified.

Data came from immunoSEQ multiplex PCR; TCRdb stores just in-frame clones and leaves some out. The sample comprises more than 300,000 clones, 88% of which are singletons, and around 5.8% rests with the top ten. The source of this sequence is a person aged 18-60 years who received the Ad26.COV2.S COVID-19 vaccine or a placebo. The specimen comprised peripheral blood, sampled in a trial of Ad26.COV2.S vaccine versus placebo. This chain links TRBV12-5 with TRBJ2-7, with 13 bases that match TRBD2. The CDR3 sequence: CASGLTSGGAYEQYF. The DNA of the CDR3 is TGTGCTAGTGGTTTGACTAGCGGGGGGGCCTACGAGCAGTACTTC.